The 21 T cell receptor beta chains listed next were all sequenced from one sample in a study of Graves' ophthalmopathy and Graves' hyperthyroidism (dated by TCRdb to the late 2010s). This sample was sequenced with an Illumina HiSeq 2000. TCR beta CDR3 regions were amplified from RNA transcripts for repertoire sequencing. HTBI primers and the Qiagen OneStep RT-PCR kit were used in a first-round RT-PCR, which was followed by a second-round multiplex PCR, size selection and purification. TCRdb reanalyzed the raw reads on its own, using fastp at Q25 for trimming and MiXCR for clone calling, and kept in-frame beta chains. Here each entry gathers all rows of one CDR3 protein and keeps the most common genes and DNA. For this sample the table gives hundreds of thousands of distinct CDR3 sequences, of which about 24% were detected only once. The ten largest clones add up to roughly 6.9% of the sample. Sequencing was performed on peripheral blood. The receptor source for this set is a woman aged 18-35 years with stable Graves' hyperthyroidism. Some clones in this sample may be carry-over from other donors' samples. Donor details come from another sample of the same person, matched by shared clones.

This chain connects TRBV12-3 or TRBV12-4 to TRBJ1-2, with D unclear. V was trimmed by 3 bases and J by 2 bases, leaving 22 bases between them. The CDR3 has 18 residues. In nucleotides, the CDR3 is TGTGCCAGCAGTTTTTTGGGGAGTTCTACTTCGGCGAACTATGGCTACACCTTC. Translation: CASSFLGSSTSANYGYTF.

The sample holds a few counts of this clonotype. This chain connects TRBV5-1 to TRBJ2-7; the D call may be TRBD1 or TRBD2 (6 bases each). The CDR3 loop spans 16 amino acids. V dropped 1 base and J dropped 2 bases, with 16 bases sitting between them. Germline assignment: CDR1 SGHRS and CDR2 YFSETQ. The CDR3 reads CASSLRSVGGAYEQYF. In DNA form, the CDR3 reads TGCGCCAGCAGCTTGAGGTCCGTGGGGGGCGCCTACGAGCAGTACTTC.

At least ten counts were recorded for this clonotype. The chain recombines TRBV4-2 with TRBJ2-4; TRBD2 might be the D (5 bases). The CDR3 length is 19 residues. V gave up 1 base and J gave up 3 bases, with 22 bases separating them. Germline V gene sequence: CDR1 LGHNA, CDR2 YNFKEQ. Here the CDR3 reads CASSQAGLEEVLGKNIQYF. The CDR3 region has the DNA TGTGCCAGCAGCCAAGCAGGACTGGAGGAGGTCTTGGGCAAAAACATTCAGTACTTC.

Many counts were recorded for this clonotype. The J gene is TRBJ2-2, the V gene TRBV10-3, with 7 bases matching TRBD2. V lost 7 bases and J lost 3; bases outside the gene matches: 5. This CDR3 contains 14 residues. Germline CDR1 is ENHRY and CDR2 is SYGVKD. CDR3 DNA: TGTGCCATCACGGGGGGAGGCGACACCGGGGAGCTGTTTTTT. It yields the protein CAITGGGDTGELFF.

There are many counts of this clonotype. The chain links TRBV11-2 to TRBJ2-5; D is unresolved. The V end lost 2 bases, the J end lost 3 bases, and 13 bases lay between the germline ends. The CDR3 totals 15 residues. The germline CDR1 and CDR2 sequences are SGHAT and FQNNGV. CDR3 residues: CASSLLERLEETQYF. The CDR3 nucleotides read TGTGCCAGCAGCTTACTCGAACGGTTGGAAGAGACCCAGTACTTC.

In this sample, this clonotype turned up a few times. J is TRBJ1-2 and V is TRBV5-5, with D unresolved. This CDR3 has 13 amino acids. Trimming removed 1 base from V and 3 bases from J, with 7 bases in between. CDR1 and CDR2 from the germline V gene are SGHKS and YYEKEE (reference sequence). The CDR3 coding sequence is TGTGCCAGCAGCTTGAACACCGACTATGGCTACACCTTC. Encoded protein: CASSLNTDYGYTF.

The table lists this clonotype with many counts. CDR3 coding DNA: TGTGCCAGCAGTCCATCATCCCGGGGCACTGAAGCTTTCTTT. Translation: CASSPSSRGTEAFF. J is TRBJ1-1 and V is TRBV25-1; D uncertain. The V end lost 5 bases, the J end lost 4 bases, and 14 bases lay between the germline ends. Germline CDR1 MGHDK, CDR2 SYGVNS. The CDR3 contains 14 residues. Full variable domain (outside the CDR3, taken from reference TRBV25-1 and TRBJ1-1): EADIYQTPRYLVIGTGKKITLECSQTMGHDKMYWYQQDPGMELHLIHYSYGVNSTEKGDLSSESTVSRIRTEHFPLTLESARPSHTSQYLCASSPSSRGTEAFFGQGTRLTVV.

V is TRBV6-1 and J is TRBJ2-7; the match to TRBD1 covers 9 bases. The V and J ends lost 6 bases and 6 bases, in that order; junction bases with no gene match: 12. The CDR3 totals 15 residues. From germline, CDR1 is MNHNS and CDR2 SASEGT. CDR3 protein: CASRPSGDRAGEQYF. CDR3 DNA: TGTGCCAGCAGGCCCTCCGGGGACAGGGCTGGCGAGCAGTACTTC.

This sequence joins TRBV28 and TRBJ2-5, with TRBD2 matching over 7 bases. Per the germline V gene, CDR1 is MDHEN and CDR2 is SYDVKM. The CDR3 covers 12 residues. CDR3 coding DNA: TGTGCGAGCGGGGAAGGGATTAAGACCCAGTACTTC. Translation: CASGEGIKTQYF.

V usage is TRBV4-1 and J usage is TRBJ1-2; no firm D call. This CDR3 has 15 amino acids. With 1 base removed from V and 0 bases from J, the gap between germline ends came to 9 bases. CDR1 and CDR2 from the germline V gene are MGHRA and YSYEKL. The CDR3 spells CASSQVADTNYGYTF. The CDR3 bases are TGCGCCAGCAGCCAAGTCGCCGACACTAACTATGGCTACACCTTC.

This clonotype was recorded many times. The chain employs TRBV12-3 or TRBV12-4 and TRBJ1-2; D unresolved. Deletions cut 2 bases from V and 7 bases from J, with 11 bases between. There are 13 residues in the CDR3. CDR3 protein: CASSLKGAGGYTF. In DNA, the CDR3 is TGTGCCAGCAGTTTAAAGGGAGCTGGTGGCTACACCTTC.

The table lists this clonotype with many counts. The V and J genes are TRBV6-5 and TRBJ1-5; no reliable D call. The CDR3 length is 15 residues. CDR1 MNHEY and CDR2 SVGAGI come from the germline V gene. V was clipped by 0 bases and J by 5 bases, with 11 bases between them. This chain's CDR3 is CASSYSGTPYQPQHF. The CDR3 DNA sequence: TGTGCCAGCAGTTACTCGGGTACCCCATATCAGCCCCAGCATTTT.

This clonotype has ten or more counts. V gene TRBV7-2 combines with J gene TRBJ1-2; D gene uncertain. V was clipped by 3 bases and J by 1 base, with 9 bases between them. The CDR3 has 14 residues. The germline V gene encodes CDR1 SGHTA and CDR2 FQGNSA. CDR3 nucleotide sequence: TGTGCCAGCAGCTTGCGGCCGATTAACTATGGCTACACCTTC. This codes for CASSLRPINYGYTF.

The chain recombines TRBV11-2 with TRBJ1-1; 10 bases are shared with TRBD1. CDR3 size: 15 residues. The V segment lost 5 bases and the J segment 0 bases; nucleotides outside the gene matches: 3. Germline-derived CDR1 and CDR2 are SGHAT and FQNNGV. CDR3 in DNA: TGTGCCAGCAGCCCCGGGACAGGGGTGAACACTGAAGCTTTCTTT. It encodes CASSPGTGVNTEAFF.

This clonotype was observed at least ten times. V usage is TRBV27 and J usage is TRBJ1-6; D not certain. The CDR3 spans 15 residues. Germline CDR1 is MNHEY and CDR2 is SMNVEV (reference sequence). Trimming removed 4 bases from V and 9 bases from J, with 16 bases in between. This CDR3 reads CASSSITIWGSPLHF. The CDR3 DNA reads TGTGCCAGCAGTTCAATCACTATATGGGGTTCACCCCTCCACTTT.

The chain links TRBV25-1 to TRBJ1-1, with 7 bases matching TRBD1. The trim removed 11 bases at V and 2 bases at J, leaving 8 bases unmatched. This CDR3 has 13 amino acids. Germline V lookup: CDR1 MGHDK, CDR2 SYGVNS. This CDR3 reads CAVRTGVNTEAFF. Written as DNA, the CDR3 is TGTGCCGTCCGGACAGGAGTCAACACTGAAGCTTTCTTT.

The chain is built from TRBV7-2 and TRBJ1-1; 8 bases agree with TRBD1. Germline trimming cut 0 bases from V and 1 base from J; bases unmatched to any gene: 4. In germline, CDR1 is SGHTA, CDR2 FQGNSA. The CDR3 loop spans 16 amino acids. The CDR3 is CASSLAGQGRNTEAFF. The CDR3 DNA reads TGTGCCAGCAGCTTAGCCGGACAGGGACGGAACACTGAAGCTTTCTTT.

This clonotype was observed many times. The gene calls are TRBV5-1 and TRBJ2-7, with 9 positions matching TRBD2. CDR1 is SGHRS, CDR2 YFSETQ, per germline. The CDR3 length is 16 residues. After removal of 2 bases from V and 6 bases from J, the junction contained 12 bases not matched to a gene. CDR3 loop: CASSLSSGSPAVEQYF. The CDR3 DNA follows: TGCGCCAGCAGCTTAAGTAGCGGGAGCCCCGCGGTCGAGCAGTACTTC.

This clonotype was counted ten times or more. This chain uses TRBV14 with TRBJ2-7; TRBD1 agrees at 8 bases. CDR3 length: 14 amino acids. Germline V CDR1 and CDR2: SGHDN, FVKESK. J was trimmed by 3 bases and V by 2 bases; bases with no gene match: 3. This CDR3 reads CASSQLDRGYEQYF. The CDR3 DNA reads TGTGCCAGCAGCCAACTAGACAGGGGCTACGAGCAGTACTTC.

This clonotype was picked up many times. The CDR3 sequence: CASMKQTANYGYTF. The DNA for the CDR3 is TGTGCCAGCATGAAACAAACTGCTAACTATGGCTACACCTTC. V usage is TRBV2 and J usage is TRBJ1-2; no reliable D call. Germline loops: CDR1 SNHLY, CDR2 FYNNEI. Between the trimmed V and J ends, which lost 7 bases and 0 bases, there was a span of 12 bases. CDR3 length: 14 residues.

This clonotype has a count of ten or more. The chain joins TRBV11-2 to TRBJ1-2; D unresolved. With 1 base removed from V and 6 bases from J, the gap between germline ends came to 9 bases. The CDR3 totals 13 residues. CDR1 SGHAT and CDR2 FQNNGV come from the germline V gene. CDR3 sequence: CASSLARGDGYTF. Written as DNA, the CDR3 is TGTGCCAGCAGCTTAGCCCGGGGAGATGGCTACACCTTC.